Below, 7 T cell receptor beta chains from the same sample are listed, as sequenced in a study of blood T cell repertoires in COVID-19. Sequencing used immunoSEQ multiplex PCR; TCRdb keeps in-frame clones, though not all of them. The sample holds roughly 280,000 clones, around 86% seen once. Sequences were obtained from peripheral blood. The receptor set was obtained from a man aged 50-60 years with acute or convalescent COVID-19.

The chain uses TRBV19 and TRBJ1-4; D is unresolved. V lost 5 bases and J 3 bases, leaving 13 bases between the germline ends. This CDR3 has 15 amino acids. The V gene's germline CDR1 is LNHDA and CDR2 SQIVND (reference sequence). CDR3 region: CASSPRASPNEKLFF. The CDR3 region has the DNA TGTGCCAGTAGTCCTAGAGCCAGCCCTAATGAAAAACTGTTTTTT.

This clone was counted once. This chain uses TRBV19 with TRBJ1-2, with D possibly TRBD1 on 5 matching bases. Between the trimmed V and J ends, which lost 0 bases and 6 bases, there was a span of 11 bases. From germline, CDR1 is LNHDA and CDR2 SQIVND (reference sequence). This CDR3 has 14 residues. For the CDR3, the DNA is TGTGCCAGTAGTATAGAGGGCAGGGTCGATGGCTACACCTTC. This encodes CASSIEGRVDGYTF.

This chain links TRBV7-6 with TRBJ2-5, with 8 bases lining up with TRBD2. The CDR3 runs 18 residues. Germline CDR1 SGHVS, CDR2 FNYEAQ. V lost 5 bases to trimming and J lost 3 bases; unmatched junction nucleotides: 17. The CDR3 DNA reads TGTGCCAGCAGCCGAGGGCGGTTGGTAGCGGGGACTAAAGAGACCCAGTACTTC. Amino acid sequence: CASSRGRLVAGTKETQYF.

In this sample, this clone turned up many times. The J gene is TRBJ2-7, the V gene TRBV4-1; 9 bases match TRBD1. In germline, CDR1 is MGHRA, CDR2 YSYEKL. V was clipped by 1 base and J by 3 bases; unmatched bases: 4. This CDR3 is 15 amino acids long. CDR3 sequence: CASSQVPGQGYEQYF. The CDR3 region has the DNA TGCGCCAGCAGCCAAGTACCGGGACAGGGCTACGAGCAGTACTTC.

The chain couples TRBV7-2 to TRBJ1-4; a weak D match, TRBD1 (6 bases). The CDR3 spans 15 residues. Germline loops: CDR1 SGHTA, CDR2 FQGNSA. V gave up 6 bases and J gave up 6 bases, with 17 bases separating them. The CDR3 nucleotides are TGTGCCAGCAGGGACGGACAGCCCCGAGATGAAAAACTGTTTTTT. Its translation is CASRDGQPRDEKLFF.

V is TRBV6-6 and J is TRBJ1-4; TRBD1 matches at 7 bases. The V gene's germline CDR1 is MNHNY and CDR2 SVGAGI (reference sequence). The CDR3 has 14 amino acids. The V segment lost 10 bases and the J segment 4 bases; nucleotides outside the gene matches: 9. The CDR3 nucleotides read TGTGCCACATTACCGGGACAGTATAATGAAAAACTGTTTTTT. It yields the protein CATLPGQYNEKLFF.

V is TRBV5-5 and J is TRBJ1-2; TRBD1 agrees at 9 bases. Trimming at V came to 2 bases and at J to 4 bases, leaving 3 bases not matched to a gene. CDR1 SGHKS and CDR2 YYEKEE come from the germline V gene (reference sequence). The CDR3 extends over 14 amino acids. Here the CDR3 reads CASSFGTGSYGYTF. CDR3 nucleotide sequence: TGTGCCAGCAGCTTCGGGACAGGGTCCTATGGCTACACCTTC.